The 6 T cell receptor beta chains below all came from one sample that was sequenced in a study of OX40 agonist ivuxolimab in advanced cancers. The method was immunoSEQ multiplex PCR; TCRdb's version includes in-frame clones alone and lacks a portion of them. This sample yields 55,000 to 70,000 clones, of which 84% are seen a single time; approximately 4.5% belongs to the top ten. The specimen comprised CD4+ or CD8+ T cells sorted from blood, sampled in a trial of the OX40 agonist ivuxolimab. These receptors were obtained from an adult with an advanced solid tumor such as melanoma, head and neck, liver or kidney cancer.

The V and J genes are TRBV5-4 and TRBJ2-5; 9 positions match TRBD1. The J call could be wrong; TRBJ2-7 is a better fit for the DNA end. Germline-derived CDR1 and CDR2 are SGHNT and YYREEE (reference sequence). This CDR3 has 15 residues. The CDR3 is CASSMDRTGVYEQYF. As DNA, the CDR3 is TGTGCCAGCAGCATGGACCGGACAGGGGTGTACGAGCAGTACTTC.

This clone has more than one count but fewer than ten. The rearrangement joins TRBV30 to TRBJ1-5; D not resolved. Trimming removed 0 bases from V and 5 bases from J, with 8 bases in between. CDR1 GTSNPN and CDR2 SVGIG come from the germline V gene (reference sequence). The CDR3 has 13 residues. The CDR3 DNA reads TGTGCCTGGAGTGTCTCGGGAGATCAGCCCCAGCATTTT. Encoded protein: CAWSVSGDQPQHF.

The chain uses TRBV7-6 and TRBJ2-1; 12 bases align to TRBD2. Germline CDR1 is SGHVS and CDR2 is FNYEAQ. V gave up 5 bases and J gave up 9 bases; unmatched junction bases: 17. The CDR3 has 18 residues. CDR3 DNA sequence: TGTGCCAGCAGCCGGGGCACGGGATGGACTAGCGGGGATGGTGAGCAGTTCTTC. Amino acids: CASSRGTGWTSGDGEQFF.

A note on this clone: The same CDR3 can be traced to other DNA sequences in this sample. This chain joins TRBV19 and TRBJ1-2; D might be TRBD1 (5 bases). The V end was cut by 5 bases, the J end by 1 base, with 8 bases between. Looked up from germline, CDR1 is LNHDA and CDR2 is SQIVND (reference sequence). There are 13 residues in the CDR3. CDR3 sequence: CASSPQGNYGYTF. In DNA, the CDR3 is TGTGCCAGTAGTCCTCAGGGTAACTATGGCTACACCTTC. Together with reference TRBV19 and TRBJ1-2, the CDR3 gives the full variable domain: DGGITQSPKYLFRKEGQNVTLSCEQNLNHDAMYWYRQDPGQGLRLIYYSQIVNDFQKGDIAEGYSVSREKKESFPLTVTSAQKNPTAFYLCASSPQGNYGYTFGSGTRLTVV.

The rearrangement uses TRBV2 and TRBJ2-1; 10 bases agree with TRBD1. The CDR3 has 16 residues. Germline assignment: CDR1 SNHLY and CDR2 FYNNEI. V lost 3 bases and J lost 3; bases outside the gene matches: 5. The CDR3 region is CASSDPRDRGYNEQFF. Here the CDR3 DNA reads TGTGCCAGCAGTGATCCTCGGGACAGGGGCTACAATGAGCAGTTCTTC.

The J gene is TRBJ1-5, the V gene TRBV2; 8 bases align to TRBD1. This CDR3 is 18 amino acids long. The germline V gene encodes CDR1 SNHLY and CDR2 FYNNEI. V gave up 6 bases and J gave up 2 bases; unmatched junction bases: 15. CDR3 coding DNA: TGTGCCAGCAGAGAACCGGGACAGGATTATAGCGGCAATCAGCCCCAGCATTTT. Translation gives CASREPGQDYSGNQPQHF.